Shown below are 14 T cell receptor beta chains from a single sample sequenced in a study of blood T cell repertoires in COVID-19. Sequencing used immunoSEQ multiplex PCR; TCRdb keeps in-frame clones, though not all of them. The table includes 200,000 to 300,000 clones, roughly 80% detected once. Sequencing was performed on peripheral blood. Receptors originate from an older woman with active or convalescent COVID-19.

The genes are TRBV6-2 or TRBV6-3 and TRBJ1-2; perhaps TRBD1 as D (6 bases). The CDR3 has 12 amino acids. V lost 5 bases and J 7 bases, leaving 11 bases between the germline ends. The germline gives CDR1 MNHEY, CDR2 SVGEGT. Here the CDR3 DNA reads TGTGCCAGCAGTCGAACAGGGATTGGCTACACCTTC. As protein: CASSRTGIGYTF.

The chain combines TRBV27 with TRBJ2-3, with 11 bases aligning to TRBD2. The V gene's germline CDR1 is MNHEY and CDR2 SMNVEV (reference sequence). J lost 1 base, V lost 5 bases, and 5 bases had no gene match. CDR3 length: 16 residues. This CDR3 reads CASSGLAGPGTDTQYF. CDR3 nucleotide sequence: TGTGCCAGCAGTGGACTAGCGGGCCCCGGCACAGATACGCAGTATTTT.

The chain uses TRBV11-2 and TRBJ2-3; possible D gene TRBD2, 6 bases. Per the germline V gene, CDR1 is SGHAT and CDR2 is FQNNGV. V lost 0 bases to trimming and J lost 3 bases, with 19 bases between them. This CDR3 has 18 residues. The CDR3 DNA sequence: TGTGCCAGCAGCTTAGAGGGAGCAGGGCTGGGGGGAACAGATACGCAGTATTTT. The encoded protein is CASSLEGAGLGGTDTQYF.

This clone has a handful of counts. V usage is TRBV14 and J usage is TRBJ2-7; 7 nucleotides align to TRBD2. Trimming took 4 bases from V and 5 from J; bases not matched to a gene: 11. The CDR3 consists of 15 residues. Germline assignment: CDR1 SGHDN and CDR2 FVKESK. The CDR3 region has the DNA TGTGCCAGCAGCCCCCAACTAGCGCGATACGACGAGCAGTACTTC. Its translation is CASSPQLARYDEQYF.

The chain couples TRBV7-2 to TRBJ2-7; 8 nucleotides agree with TRBD2. Germline values: CDR1 SGHTA, CDR2 FQGNSA. V trimming: 1 base; J trimming: 0 bases; junction bases outside the gene matches: 2. This CDR3 has 15 residues. The CDR3 coding sequence is TGTGCCAGCAGCTTAGAAGCGGGGGACTCCTACGAGCAGTACTTC. Its protein product is CASSLEAGDSYEQYF.

The gene calls are TRBV19 and TRBJ1-6; TRBD1 matches 8 bases. Germline CDR1 reads LNHDA; CDR2 reads SQIVND (reference sequence). CDR3 length: 15 amino acids. V lost 9 bases, J lost 5 bases, and 9 bases stayed unmatched. For the CDR3, the DNA is TGTGCCAGCAGTGGGGACAGGTTCCATAATTCACCCCTCCACTTT. Amino acids: CASSGDRFHNSPLHF.

In DNA form, the CDR3 reads TGCGCCAGCAGCTTGACGGGACAGGGCTCCTACGAGCAGTACTTC. This encodes CASSLTGQGSYEQYF. The gene calls are TRBV10-2 and TRBJ2-7; 9 positions agree with TRBD1. V was clipped by 6 bases and J by 0 bases; unmatched bases: 6. This CDR3 is 15 amino acids long. Germline CDR1 reads WSHSY; CDR2 reads SAAADI.

The chain combines TRBV11-2 with TRBJ1-1; 8 nucleotides line up with TRBD1. V shed 2 bases, J shed 10 bases, and the junction held 6 bases outside the gene matches. The CDR3 consists of 13 residues. Germline CDR1 reads SGHAT; CDR2 reads FQNNGV. CDR3 coding DNA: TGTGCCAGCAGCTTATTCCGGCAGGGGGCAGCTTTCTTT. This sequence encodes CASSLFRQGAAFF.

The genes are TRBV6-5 and TRBJ2-2; 9 bases are a match to TRBD2. The ends lost 7 bases at V and 4 bases at J; junction bases unmatched: 7. Germline V lookup: CDR1 MNHEY, CDR2 SVGAGI. The CDR3 runs to 15 residues. The DNA for the CDR3 is TGTGCCAGCAACCCCGGGACTAGCTTCACCGGGGAGCTGTTTTTT. Encoded protein: CASNPGTSFTGELFF.

This chain links TRBV18 with TRBJ1-4; D is possibly TRBD1 (5 bases). The length of the CDR3 is 17 residues. V lost 5 bases and J lost 5, with 21 bases in between. Germline V CDR1 and CDR2: KGHSH, LQKENI. The CDR3: CASSSQSGGGINEKLFF. The CDR3 nucleotides read TGTGCCAGCTCATCCCAAAGCGGGGGAGGGATCAATGAAAAACTGTTTTTT. Supplemented by reference TRBV18 and TRBJ1-4, the full variable domain reads NAGVMQNPRHLVRRRGQEARLRCSPMKGHSHVYWYRQLPEEGLKFMVYLQKENIIDESGMPKERFSAEFPKEGPSILRIQQVVRGDSAAYFCASSSQSGGGINEKLFFGSGTQLSVL.

The V and J genes are TRBV5-1 and TRBJ2-7, with D uncertain. Germline assignment: CDR1 SGHRS and CDR2 YFSETQ. V was shortened by 0 bases and J by 0 bases, with 10 bases between the two germline ends. This CDR3 region has 15 residues. The CDR3 region has the DNA TGCGCCAGCAGCTTGGCCCTAGAAAGCTCCTACGAGCAGTACTTC. It is translated as CASSLALESSYEQYF.

CDR3 in DNA: TGTGCCAGCAGCCCCCCCTTAGGGGGGGGGTTCACAGATACGCAGTATTTT. Translating gives CASSPPLGGGFTDTQYF. The chain is built from TRBV3-1 (or the pseudogene TRBV3-2) and TRBJ2-3, with D possibly TRBD2 on 7 matching bases. The CDR3 is 17 residues long. Trimming stripped 4 bases from V and 2 bases from J, with 19 bases between. Germline V lookup: CDR1 LGHDT, CDR2 YNNKEL (reference sequence).

The rearrangement joins TRBV6-5 to TRBJ1-2; D unresolved. Trimming stripped 9 bases from V and 3 bases from J, with 14 bases between. The CDR3 runs 13 residues. Looked up from germline, CDR1 is MNHEY and CDR2 is SVGAGI. CDR3 amino acids: CARRTPADYGYTF. Written as DNA, the CDR3 is TGTGCCAGGCGGACTCCCGCCGACTATGGCTACACCTTC.

Only one count was recorded for this clone. The chain has TRBV19 and TRBJ2-4; TRBD1 matches 10 bases. After removal of 3 bases from V and 6 bases from J, the junction contained 5 bases not matched to a gene. Germline V gives CDR1 LNHDA, CDR2 SQIVND (reference sequence). This CDR3 is 15 amino acids long. Here the CDR3 reads CASSIDRGRGNIQYF. The CDR3 DNA reads TGTGCCAGTAGTATCGACAGGGGGCGAGGAAACATTCAGTACTTC.